This T cell receptor (beta chain) was sequenced for a study of beta chain features in type 1 diabetes. General study results and limits: In every one of the four CD4+ subsets, TCRB CDR3s were moderately but significantly shorter in Type 1 diabetes patients. Insertion counts at VDJ junctions were lower in type 1 diabetes patients, who also showed more deletions there.

Of the isolated RNA, all was reverse transcribed, and so the sequenced material was expressed TCRB transcripts. TCRdb's table, derived via immunoSEQ multiplex PCR, lists solely in-frame clones and lacks some. This sample has about 280,000 clones, with 15% found just once. This clone was seen only a few times. The antigen remains unidentified. Sequenced material: naive CD4+ T cells from blood. This sequence was found in a man between 18 and 35 years old with type 1 diabetes.

CDR3 coding DNA: TGCAGCGTTGTATTCGGGGGGTGGACTAGCGGGAGGACTACAGATACGCAGTATTTT. Its translation: CSVVFGGWTSGRTTDTQYF. J is TRBJ2-3 and V is TRBV29-1, with 14 bases matching TRBD2. V gave up 4 bases and J gave up 3 bases; unmatched junction bases: 15. The germline V gene has CDR1 SQVTM and CDR2 ANQGSEA. This CDR3 comprises 19 residues.